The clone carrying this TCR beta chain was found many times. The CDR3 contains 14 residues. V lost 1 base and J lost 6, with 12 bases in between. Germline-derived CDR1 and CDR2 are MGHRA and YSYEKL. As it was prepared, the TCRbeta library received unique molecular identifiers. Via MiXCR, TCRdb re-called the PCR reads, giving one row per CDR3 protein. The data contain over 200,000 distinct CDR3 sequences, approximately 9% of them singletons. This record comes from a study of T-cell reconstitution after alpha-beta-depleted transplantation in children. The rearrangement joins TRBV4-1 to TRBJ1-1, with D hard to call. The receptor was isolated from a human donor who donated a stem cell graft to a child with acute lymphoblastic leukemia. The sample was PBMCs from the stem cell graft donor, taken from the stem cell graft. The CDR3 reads CASSQVGTGAEAFF. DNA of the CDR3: TGCGCCAGCAGCCAAGTTGGTACGGGCGCTGAAGCTTTCTTT.